Sequencing of this T cell receptor beta chain was carried out in a study of cytomegalovirus exposure and HLA in healthy donors. Study-level findings and limits: Later, an analysis showed that TCR beta chains associated with HLA were more clonally expanded than others that were equally common. In vitro work confirmed that a few CMV-associated chains recognize CMV antigens.

Comments on this clone: Antigen: not known.

The PCR ran on 60 Vbeta and 13 Jbeta primers. Clones were sequenced by immunoSEQ multiplex PCR, and TCRdb holds only the in-frame ones, with some missing. The sample holds about 140,000 clones. The CDR3 loop spans 12 amino acids. CDR1 and CDR2 from the germline V gene are SGHKS and YYEKEE (reference sequence). Trimming left V 4 bases short and J 3 bases short, with 5 bases between. Sequences were obtained from PBMCs. This receptor was obtained from a woman aged 18-35 years in good health and CMV-seronegative. The J gene is TRBJ1-5, the V gene TRBV5-5; D remains ambiguous. CDR3 residues: CASSQDNQPQHF. CDR3 nucleotides: TGTGCCAGCAGCCAGGACAATCAGCCCCAGCATTTT.